These 21 T cell receptor beta chains originate from one sample sequenced in a study of Graves' ophthalmopathy and Graves' hyperthyroidism. The authors amplified TCR beta CDR3 regions from RNA transcripts. Second-round multiplex PCR came after first-round RT-PCR with HTBI primers. MiXCR, applied by TCRdb to the multiplex PCR reads, yields one record per CDR3 protein. Among 150,000 or so distinct CDR3 sequences listed, roughly two fifths were seen once. The sample comprised peripheral blood. Receptors were obtained from a man aged 25 to 40 with Graves' ophthalmopathy.

The rearrangement joins TRBV3-1 to TRBJ1-6; D is undetermined. Germline V gene data show CDR1 as LGHDT and CDR2 as YNNKEL (reference sequence). V shed 4 bases and J shed 0 bases, with 7 bases lying between them. The CDR3 is 15 residues long. CDR3 sequence: CASSLRTSYNSPLHF. DNA of the CDR3: TGTGCCAGCAGCCTTAGGACCTCCTATAATTCACCCCTCCACTTT.

This clonotype has only one observation. This chain uses TRBV6-2 or TRBV6-3 with TRBJ2-7, with no clear D. CDR1 MNHEY and CDR2 SVGEGT come from the germline V gene. V dropped 5 bases and J dropped 5 bases, with 10 bases sitting between them. The CDR3 totals 12 residues. CDR3 residues: CASSATPHEQYF. The DNA of the CDR3 is TGTGCCAGCAGTGCCACCCCTCACGAGCAGTACTTC.

The chain has TRBV6-1 and TRBJ1-1; no clear D gene. Trimming cost V 6 bases and J 2 bases, with 10 bases left between them. Per the germline V gene, CDR1 is MNHNS and CDR2 is SASEGT. This CDR3 has 13 residues. CDR3 DNA: TGTGCCAGCAGCTTTCGGATTAACACTGAAGCTTTCTTT. It translates to CASSFRINTEAFF.

This clonotype was seen at least ten times. The rearrangement links TRBV5-8 to TRBJ1-3, with D possibly TRBD1 on 5 matching bases. This CDR3 contains 17 residues. Germline V gene lookup returns CDR1 SGHTS and CDR2 YDEGEE. The V and J ends lost 1 base and 2 bases respectively, with 16 bases between them. CDR3 coding DNA: TGTGCCAGCAGCTTGATCTTCTCGGGGACGCCTGGAAACACCATATATTTT. Its protein product is CASSLIFSGTPGNTIYF.

This clonotype was recorded a few times. V gene TRBV12-3 or TRBV12-4 combines with J gene TRBJ2-5; D perhaps matches TRBD1 (6 bases). CDR3 length: 15 residues. V shed 2 bases and J shed 4 bases, with 14 bases lying between them. The CDR3 protein is CASSLSLTGRETQYF. DNA of the CDR3: TGTGCCAGCAGTTTATCGTTAACAGGGCGAGAGACCCAGTACTTC.

This clonotype was observed many times. In nucleotides, the CDR3 is TGTGCCAGCAGCTGGCGACTAGCGGGAGCGAACGAGCAGTACTTC. Translating gives CASSWRLAGANEQYF. The chain links TRBV7-8 to TRBJ2-7; 12 bases agree with TRBD2. Germline V CDR1 and CDR2: SGHVS, FQNEAQ. Trimming at V came to 4 bases and at J to 5 bases, leaving 6 bases not matched to a gene. The CDR3 is 15 residues long.

This CDR3 reads CASTPGLNNSPLHF. In DNA, the CDR3 is TGTGCCAGCACGCCGGGACTAAATAATTCACCCCTCCACTTT. The rearrangement joins TRBV28 to TRBJ1-6, with a possible D match to TRBD1 (5 bases). The CDR3 spans 14 residues. V was cut by 7 bases and J by 5 bases, with 12 bases left in between. Germline V gives CDR1 MDHEN, CDR2 SYDVKM.

This clonotype was picked up many times. This sequence joins TRBV7-2 and TRBJ1-2; no clear D. Germline values: CDR1 SGHTA, CDR2 FQGNSA. The CDR3 spans 13 residues. V lost 4 bases and J lost 1, with 7 bases in between. The CDR3 coding sequence is TGTGCCAGCAGCTCACCGGATAACTATGGCTACACCTTC. It translates to CASSSPDNYGYTF.

The rearrangement joins TRBV25-1 to TRBJ2-7; tentatively, D is TRBD1 or TRBD2 (6 bases each). The V end lost 6 bases, the J end lost 6 bases, and 24 bases lay between the germline ends. The CDR3 runs 16 residues. In germline, CDR1 is MGHDK, CDR2 SYGVNS. The CDR3 protein is CASSDNVGGASGEQYF. DNA for the CDR3: TGTGCCAGCAGCGACAACGTGGGGGGCGCAAGTGGCGAGCAGTACTTC.

This clonotype was seen only a few times. CDR3 residues: CASSSTGQIQETQYF. Here the CDR3 DNA reads TGTGCCAGCAGCTCGACGGGACAGATACAAGAGACCCAGTACTTC. The genes are TRBV7-6 and TRBJ2-5; 7 nucleotides align to TRBD1. This CDR3 spans 15 amino acids. J gave up 2 bases and V 4 bases, and 7 bases lay outside the gene matches. Germline loops: CDR1 SGHVS, CDR2 FNYEAQ.

The V and J genes are TRBV12-3 or TRBV12-4 and TRBJ1-5, with D unclear. V was cut by 7 bases and J by 3 bases, with 10 bases left in between. CDR3 length equals 13 residues. The CDR3 DNA sequence: TGTGCCAGCATCTCGGGGTTCAATCAGCCCCAGCATTTT. Its protein is CASISGFNQPQHF.

This clonotype was detected ten times or more. This chain joins TRBV19 and TRBJ1-1, with 9 bases identical to TRBD1. The CDR3 is made up of 15 amino acids. CDR1 LNHDA and CDR2 SQIVND come from the germline V gene (reference sequence). The ends lost 5 bases at V and 11 bases at J; junction bases unmatched: 15. CDR3 protein: CASSDAGTGRVLAFF. CDR3 DNA: TGTGCCAGTAGTGACGCCGGGACAGGGCGAGTCTTGGCTTTCTTT.

This clonotype came up a few times. A single base separates this from a much larger clone, so it may be a read error. This sequence joins TRBV24-1 and TRBJ1-5, with no clear D. Germline assignment: CDR1 KGHDR and CDR2 SFDVKD. The CDR3 extends over 13 amino acids. CDR3 sequence: CATSDGWNLPQHF. CDR3 in DNA: TGTGCCACCAGTGATGGTTGGAATCTGCCCCAGCATTTT.

V usage is TRBV6-5 and J usage is TRBJ1-1; no firm D call. There are 13 residues in the CDR3. V lost 0 bases to trimming and J lost 4 bases, with 6 bases between them. Germline V gene sequence: CDR1 MNHEY, CDR2 SVGAGI. CDR3 sequence reads: CASSYSLVTEAFF. The CDR3 DNA follows: TGTGCCAGCAGTTACTCGCTAGTCACTGAAGCTTTCTTT.

The V call is TRBV12-3 or TRBV12-4, the J call TRBJ2-7; D might be TRBD2 (7 bases). Trimming removed 3 bases at V and 5 bases at J, with 14 bases between. The CDR3 extends over 14 amino acids. CDR3 sequence: CASSFGGGGDEQYF. The CDR3 DNA sequence: TGTGCCAGCAGTTTTGGAGGGGGAGGGGACGAGCAGTACTTC.

This clonotype showed up just once. The V call is TRBV12-3 or TRBV12-4, the J call TRBJ2-5, with a weak D call TRBD2 (6 bases). The CDR3 has 14 amino acids. V was shortened by 2 bases and J by 4 bases, with 11 bases between the two germline ends. CDR3 nucleotide sequence: TGTGCCAGCAGTTTATCGAGGCGGGGAGAGACCCAGTACTTC. It specifies CASSLSRRGETQYF.

V and J are TRBV6-2 or TRBV6-3 and TRBJ1-3, with D hard to call. CDR1 and CDR2 from the germline V gene are MNHEY and SVGEGT. V was shortened by 7 bases and J by 0 bases, with 19 bases between the two germline ends. This CDR3 spans 17 amino acids. For the CDR3, the DNA is TGTGCCAGCATCGACCTCCCGGGCGGCAGCTCTGGAAACACCATATATTTT. This sequence encodes CASIDLPGGSSGNTIYF.

V gene TRBV6-1 combines with J gene TRBJ2-1, with TRBD1 as a possible D gene (6 bases). The CDR3 has 15 amino acids. In germline, CDR1 is MNHNS, CDR2 SASEGT. V lost 8 bases to trimming and J lost 1 base, with 15 bases between them. The CDR3 spells CASGNHRVSYNEQFF. The DNA for the CDR3 is TGTGCCAGCGGCAATCACAGGGTGTCCTACAATGAGCAGTTCTTC.

The V call is TRBV6-5, the J call TRBJ1-1; D is unresolved. The CDR3 consists of 14 residues. V lost 6 bases and J lost 2, with 13 bases in between. The germline gives CDR1 MNHEY, CDR2 SVGAGI. Written as DNA, the CDR3 is TGTGCCAGCAGCTATTTAGGGATCAACACTGAAGCTTTCTTT. It codes for CASSYLGINTEAFF.

This clonotype has ten or more counts. The rearrangement joins TRBV11-2 to TRBJ2-7; TRBD2 agrees at 7 bases. The CDR3 length is 16 residues. Germline V lookup: CDR1 SGHAT, CDR2 FQNNGV. Losses at the gene ends were 0 bases for V and 2 bases for J; bases not matched to a gene: 7. As DNA, the CDR3 is TGTGCCAGCAGCTTAGATTTTACGGGAGGAACCTACGAGCAGTACTTC. As protein: CASSLDFTGGTYEQYF.

Concerning this clonotype: The conserved phenylalanine or tryptophan normally closing the CDR3 is absent here, so this likely arose from a read error. The V gene is TRBV7-8, the J gene TRBJ2-7; D possibly corresponds to TRBD2 (6 bases). CDR3 length: 15 amino acids. Germline-derived CDR1 and CDR2 are SGHVS and FQNEAQ. Trimming stripped 6 bases from V and 3 bases from J, with 18 bases between. Here the CDR3 reads CASSYTEEGSYEQYL. CDR3 coding DNA: TGTGCCAGCAGTTACACCGAGGAGGGCAGCTACGAGCAGTACCTC.